This T cell receptor beta chain was sequenced in a study of blood T cell repertoires in COVID-19. In the study overall: The United States, Italy and Spain provided the acute and convalescent COVID-19 samples. From T cells, B-cell-depleted T cells, or PBMCs came the material, which was cDNA or gDNA.

CDR1 is GTSNPN, CDR2 SVGIG, per germline (reference sequence). Trimming took off 6 bases at V and 0 bases at J, with 11 bases between the two ends. This CDR3 comprises 13 residues. This clone was seen a few times. Methods used by the authors: Using reference gene primer amplification, nucleated cell counts were estimated. Clones were sequenced by immunoSEQ multiplex PCR, and TCRdb holds only the in-frame ones, with some missing. Clone size and V and J calls were adopted from that table, with D and trimming inferred from the DNA. The profile shows about 81,000 clones, 91% of them singletons. Sequenced material: peripheral blood. This sequence originates from a woman in her forties or fifties in a cohort sampled during active COVID-19. J is TRBJ1-2 and V is TRBV30; possible D gene TRBD1, 5 bases. In DNA form, the CDR3 reads TGTGCCTGTAACACAGGCTCTAACTATGGCTACACCTTC. The encoded protein is CACNTGSNYGYTF.